One and the same sample provided the 25 T cell receptor beta chains below, sequenced in a study of cytotoxic CD8 clonotypes in ibrutinib-treated CLL. Libraries were prepared by immunoSEQ multiplex PCR; TCRdb keeps only in-frame clonotypes and omits some of them. Of roughly 15,000 clones in the sample, 81% were seen once. The sequencing used PBMCs, collected before ibrutinib treatment. Receptor source: a human donor with chronic lymphocytic leukemia.

The rearrangement joins TRBV10-3 to TRBJ1-1; D might be TRBD1 (5 bases). CDR1 and CDR2 (germline): ENHRY, SYGVKD. The CDR3 consists of 14 residues. Deletions cut 6 bases from V and 3 bases from J, with 14 bases between. CDR3 nucleotide sequence: TGTGCCATCAGCAGGGTTGGTCGGGACACTGAAGCTTTCTTT. It encodes CAISRVGRDTEAFF.

V usage is TRBV7-2 and J usage is TRBJ2-7; 8 bases are shared with TRBD2. The CDR3 is 14 residues long. The germline V gene has CDR1 SGHTA and CDR2 FQGNSA. Trimming cost V 8 bases and J 4 bases; bases outside gene matches: 10. The CDR3, as DNA: TGTGCCAGCGGACCCCCCGGGGGGGAATACGAGCAGTACTTC. Encoded protein: CASGPPGGEYEQYF.

The chain couples TRBV28 to TRBJ1-5; perhaps TRBD1 as D (5 bases). V lost 11 bases to trimming and J lost 2 bases, with 16 bases between them. Germline V gene sequence: CDR1 MDHEN, CDR2 SYDVKM. This CDR3 is built from 14 residues. CDR3 loop: CAGEAGEGNQPQHF. DNA of the CDR3: TGTGCCGGCGAAGCGGGGGAGGGCAATCAGCCCCAGCATTTT. The full variable domain, completed using reference TRBV28 and TRBJ1-5, is DVKVTQSSRYLVKRTGEKVFLECVQDMDHENMFWYRQDPGLGLRLIYFSYDVKMKEKGDIPEGYSVSREKKERFSLILESASTNQTSMYLCAGEAGEGNQPQHFGDGTRLSIL.

The chain employs TRBV6-1 and TRBJ2-5, with D tentatively TRBD1 (6 bases). The CDR3 sequence is 14 residues long. Germline V gene lookup returns CDR1 MNHNS and CDR2 SASEGT. V was trimmed by 1 base and J by 9 bases, leaving 15 bases between them. The DNA of the CDR3 is TGTGCCAGCAGTGAAGTATTGGCGAACAGGGCCCAGTACTTC. Translation gives CASSEVLANRAQYF.

V is TRBV28 and J is TRBJ2-3; the D is unclear. Trimming stripped 5 bases from V and 1 base from J, with 13 bases between. CDR3 length: 15 amino acids. Germline CDR1 MDHEN, CDR2 SYDVKM. CDR3 loop: CASSGLSWGTDTQYF. The CDR3 nucleotides read TGTGCCAGCAGTGGTCTGTCTTGGGGCACAGATACGCAGTATTTT.

The chain joins TRBV5-5 to TRBJ2-7; no firm D call. V shed 4 bases and J shed 4 bases, with 15 bases lying between them. Germline-derived CDR1 and CDR2 are SGHKS and YYEKEE (reference sequence). The CDR3 totals 14 residues. Written as DNA, the CDR3 is TGTGCCAGCAGCCCAGAGGTGGAGAATTACGAGCAGTACTTC. As protein: CASSPEVENYEQYF.

This clone was detected once. The gene calls are TRBV5-1 and TRBJ2-1; a weak D match, TRBD2 (5 bases). The V end was cut by 1 base, the J end by 0 bases, with 8 bases between. Germline lookup yields CDR1 SGHRS and CDR2 YFSETQ. This CDR3 comprises 15 residues. This CDR3 is CASSLRESSYNEQFF. The DNA of the CDR3 is TGCGCCAGCAGCTTGAGGGAGAGCTCCTACAATGAGCAGTTCTTC.

The chain carries TRBV10-3 and TRBJ1-1; D possibly corresponds to TRBD1 (6 bases). This CDR3 comprises 14 residues. V lost 11 bases, J lost 4 bases, and 20 bases lay in between. Germline loops: CDR1 ENHRY, CDR2 SYGVKD. CDR3 amino acids: CAVDTQGIGTEAFF. CDR3 in DNA: TGTGCCGTCGATACCCAGGGGATTGGCACTGAAGCTTTCTTT.

The rearrangement uses TRBV7-3 and TRBJ2-1; 9 bases fit TRBD1. V lost 2 bases, J lost 7 bases, and 9 bases stayed unmatched. The length of the CDR3 is 16 residues. Germline CDR1 and CDR2: SGHTA and FQGTGA. Written as DNA, the CDR3 is TGTGCCAGCAGCTTAGTGGGGACAGGGAATAAAAATGAGCAGTTCTTC. Protein product: CASSLVGTGNKNEQFF. Variable domain in full (rest from reference TRBV7-3 and TRBJ2-1): GAGVSQTPSNKVTEKGKYVELRCDPISGHTALYWYRQSLGQGPEFLIYFQGTGAADDSGLPNDRFFAVRPEGSVSTLKIQRTERGDSAVYLCASSLVGTGNKNEQFFGPGTRLTVL.

The V call is TRBV7-2, the J call TRBJ1-2, with a possible D match to TRBD1 (6 bases). Trimming shortened V by 2 bases and J by 4 bases, and 8 bases separated the two germline ends. Germline lookup yields CDR1 SGHTA and CDR2 FQGNSA. This CDR3 is built from 13 residues. The CDR3: CASSLQGSYGYTF. The CDR3, as DNA: TGTGCCAGCAGCTTACAGGGGAGCTATGGCTACACCTTC.

The rearrangement links TRBV5-4 to TRBJ2-3; 8 bases agree with TRBD1. In germline, CDR1 is SGHNT, CDR2 YYREEE (reference sequence). After removal of 6 bases from V and 2 bases from J, the junction contained 11 bases not matched to a gene. The CDR3 is 16 residues long. This CDR3 reads CASMRTGTGYTDTQYF. Here the CDR3 DNA reads TGTGCCAGCATGAGGACCGGGACAGGCTACACAGATACGCAGTATTTT.

The chain recombines TRBV18 with TRBJ2-5; D gene ambiguous. Per germline, CDR1 KGHSH and CDR2 LQKENI. The CDR3 is 15 amino acids. Trimming cost V 2 bases and J 5 bases, with 15 bases left between them. The CDR3 sequence is CASSPDRNVGETQYF. The CDR3 DNA reads TGTGCCAGCTCACCAGATCGGAACGTGGGCGAGACCCAGTACTTC.

The genes are TRBV5-1 and TRBJ2-5; perhaps TRBD1 as D (5 bases). Germline values: CDR1 SGHRS, CDR2 YFSETQ. V lost 4 bases and J 5 bases, leaving 18 bases between the germline ends. CDR3 length: 15 amino acids. CDR3 bases: TGCGCCAGCAGCATTGAAGGGGTGGCTGTGGAGACCCAGTACTTC. Translated: CASSIEGVAVETQYF.

This clone was recorded once. The chain recombines TRBV28 with TRBJ2-7; D possibly corresponds to TRBD2 (5 bases). This CDR3 contains 15 residues. V was shortened by 7 bases and J by 2 bases, with 18 bases between the two germline ends. Germline-derived CDR1 and CDR2 are MDHEN and SYDVKM. As DNA, the CDR3 is TGTGCCAGCACGGGTTGGAGTAGCGCCGCCTACGAGCAGTACTTC. The encoded protein is CASTGWSSAAYEQYF.

The chain couples TRBV4-3 to TRBJ1-5; possibly TRBD1 for D (5 bases). CDR3 size: 14 residues. Germline CDR1 reads LGHNA; CDR2 reads YSLEER. Trimming took off 0 bases at V and 6 bases at J, with 9 bases between the two ends. Here the CDR3 reads CASSQDRDGQPQHF. In DNA form, the CDR3 reads TGCGCCAGCAGCCAAGACAGGGACGGTCAGCCCCAGCATTTT.

The chain is built from TRBV14 and TRBJ2-1; 10 bases match TRBD2. CDR1 and CDR2 (germline): SGHDN, FVKESK. CDR3 length equals 15 residues. Trimming took 1 base from V and 12 from J; bases not matched to a gene: 9. Written as DNA, the CDR3 is TGTGCCAGCAGCCAAGTAAGCGGGAGGGCTATTGGGCAGTTCTTC. Its protein product is CASSQVSGRAIGQFF. The full variable domain, completed using reference TRBV14 and TRBJ2-1, is EAGVTQFPSHSVIEKGQTVTLRCDPISGHDNLYWYRRVMGKEIKFLLHFVKESKQDESGMPNNRFLAERTGGTYSTLKVQPAELEDSGVYFCASSQVSGRAIGQFFGPGTRLTVL.

The chain joins TRBV12-2 to TRBJ2-7; the table's D call, TRBD1, has no DNA check behind it. TRBV12-2 is described as a pseudogene. The CDR3 has 14 amino acids. The CDR3 DNA reads TGTGCAAGTCGCTCCCCAGGGGATGAATACGAGCAGTACTTC. Amino acid sequence: CASRSPGDEYEQYF.

This clone was seen only a few times. The rearrangement links TRBV18 to TRBJ2-7; possibly TRBD1 or TRBD2 for D (5 bases each). Trimming shortened V by 4 bases and J by 0 bases, and 13 bases separated the two germline ends. The length of the CDR3 is 15 residues. From germline, CDR1 is KGHSH and CDR2 LQKENI. The CDR3 DNA reads TGTGCCAGCTCACTATCGGGACGGAGCTCCTACGAGCAGTACTTC. Protein sequence: CASSLSGRSSYEQYF.

This clone was observed a handful of times. This rearrangement joins TRBV28 to TRBJ1-1, with D perhaps TRBD1 (5 bases). The germline V and J ends were trimmed by 4 bases and 8 bases, with 26 bases remaining between them. Per the germline V gene, CDR1 is MDHEN and CDR2 is SYDVKM. CDR3 length: 17 residues. The CDR3 loop is CASSSGGAGTALLEAFF. The CDR3 nucleotides are TGTGCCAGCAGTTCGGGGGGAGCCGGGACTGCCCTCCTCGAAGCTTTCTTT.

The chain couples TRBV29-1 to TRBJ1-1; D is undetermined. This CDR3 has 16 amino acids. From germline, CDR1 is SQVTM and CDR2 ANQGSEA. Trimming stripped 7 bases from V and 1 base from J, with 22 bases between. The CDR3 DNA is TGCAGCGGGGAGGGTAAGGGCTATTGGACGAACACTGAAGCTTTCTTT. It specifies CSGEGKGYWTNTEAFF.

This chain uses TRBV28 with TRBJ2-7; TRBD2 matches 7 bases. Trimming took 2 bases from V and 4 from J; bases not matched to a gene: 2. The CDR3 has 13 residues. Per the germline V gene, CDR1 is MDHEN and CDR2 is SYDVKM. Here the CDR3 DNA reads TGTGCCAGCAGTTTAAAGGGAGGGTACGAGCAGTACTTC. Translation: CASSLKGGYEQYF. Filled out from reference TRBV28 and TRBJ2-7, the complete variable domain reads DVKVTQSSRYLVKRTGEKVFLECVQDMDHENMFWYRQDPGLGLRLIYFSYDVKMKEKGDIPEGYSVSREKKERFSLILESASTNQTSMYLCASSLKGGYEQYFGPGTRLTVT.

This rearrangement joins TRBV6-4 to TRBJ2-3; 7 bases line up with TRBD1. Germline CDR1 is MRHNA and CDR2 is SNTAGT. The CDR3 loop spans 15 amino acids. V gave up 3 bases and J gave up 1 base; unmatched junction bases: 4. The DNA for the CDR3 is TGTGCCAGCAGTGAGGGGACAGCCGGCACAGATACGCAGTATTTT. Translated, it gives CASSEGTAGTDTQYF.

The CDR3 sequence: CASDREVGETQYF. The CDR3 bases are TGTGCCAGTGACAGGGAAGTAGGCGAGACCCAGTACTTC. The rearrangement uses TRBV2 and TRBJ2-5; 7 bases fit TRBD1. The J segment lost 5 bases and the V segment lost 9 bases, leaving 9 bases of the junction unmatched. The CDR3 has 13 amino acids. The germline CDR1 and CDR2 sequences are SNHLY and FYNNEI.

The chain joins TRBV7-8 to TRBJ2-3; 9 nucleotides align to TRBD2. CDR3 length: 15 amino acids. The germline V gene encodes CDR1 SGHVS and CDR2 FQNEAQ. V trimming: 6 bases; J trimming: 5 bases; junction bases outside the gene matches: 9. In DNA form, the CDR3 reads TGTGCCAGCAGTCCCCCGGGACTAGCCTTAGATACGCAGTATTTT. Protein product: CASSPPGLALDTQYF.

This clone was found once. CDR3 DNA: TGTGCCAGCAGTGCGCGCCGGGGCTACCACGAGCAGTACTTC. Protein sequence: CASSARRGYHEQYF. This chain uses TRBV6-5 with TRBJ2-7; the D call may be TRBD1 or TRBD2 (5 bases each). The germline CDR1 and CDR2 sequences are MNHEY and SVGAGI. V dropped 5 bases and J dropped 5 bases, with 16 bases sitting between them. This CDR3 comprises 14 residues.